The T cell receptor (beta chain) described here comes from a study of a mutant IDH1 vaccine in newly diagnosed glioma. In the study overall: Eight vaccine doses were administered to patients at weeks 1, 3, 5, 7, 11, 15, 19 and 23. Initiation of the vaccine course occurred 4-6 weeks after radiotherapy alone, or alongside temozolomide cycles. Of the patients given treatment, approximately 62% were male and around 40% were female, and a mean age of around 44 years was recorded. Patients were pretreated with radiotherapy, temozolomide, or both, mostly both.

Clones were sequenced by immunoSEQ multiplex PCR, and TCRdb holds only the in-frame ones, with some missing. The data contain 25,000 to 30,000 clones, 65% to 85% of them seen just once; the ten biggest clones take up under 8.5%. As to time point: week 23, last vaccination. Doses comprised 300 ug of mutant IDH1 20-mer peptide each, plus topical imiquimod. On this clone itself: Its antigen remains unidentified.

The V gene's germline CDR1 is SEHNR and CDR2 FQNEAQ (reference sequence). Between the trimmed V and J ends, which lost 5 bases and 6 bases, there was a span of 11 bases. The CDR3 is 13 amino acids. This material consisted of PBMCs, taken from a glioma patient whose treatment included an IDH1 peptide vaccine. The TCR sequence derives from a woman aged 18 to 35 with glioma. The V gene is TRBV7-9, the J gene TRBJ2-1; weak D call: TRBD2 (5 bases). The CDR3 sequence: CASSQYEGNEQFF. Written as DNA, the CDR3 is TGTGCCAGCAGCCAATACGAGGGCAATGAGCAGTTCTTC.